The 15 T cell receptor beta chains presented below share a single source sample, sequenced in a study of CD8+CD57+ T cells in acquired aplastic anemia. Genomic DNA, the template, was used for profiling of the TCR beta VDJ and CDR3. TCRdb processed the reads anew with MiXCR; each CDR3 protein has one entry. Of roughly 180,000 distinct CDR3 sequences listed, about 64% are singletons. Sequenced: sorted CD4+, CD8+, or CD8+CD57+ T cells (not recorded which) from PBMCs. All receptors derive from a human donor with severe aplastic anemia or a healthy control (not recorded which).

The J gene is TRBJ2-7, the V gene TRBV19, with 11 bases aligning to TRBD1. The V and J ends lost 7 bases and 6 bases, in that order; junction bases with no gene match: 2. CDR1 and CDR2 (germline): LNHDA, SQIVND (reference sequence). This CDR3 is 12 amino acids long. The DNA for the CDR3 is TGTGCCAGTAAGGGGACAGGGGGCGAGCAGTACTTC. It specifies CASKGTGGEQYF.

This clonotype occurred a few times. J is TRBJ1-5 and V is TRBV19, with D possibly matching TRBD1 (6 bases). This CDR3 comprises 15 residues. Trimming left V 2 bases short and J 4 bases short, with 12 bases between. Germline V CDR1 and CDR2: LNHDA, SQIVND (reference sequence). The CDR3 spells CASSIQGKTNQPQHF. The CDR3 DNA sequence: TGTGCCAGTAGTATACAGGGGAAGACAAATCAGCCCCAGCATTTT.

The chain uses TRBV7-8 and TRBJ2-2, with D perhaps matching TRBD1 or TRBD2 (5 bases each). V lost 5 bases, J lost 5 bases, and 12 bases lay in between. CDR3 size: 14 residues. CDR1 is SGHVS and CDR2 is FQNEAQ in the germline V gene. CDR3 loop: CASSLLRETGELFF. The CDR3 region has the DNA TGTGCCAGCAGCCTACTCAGGGAGACCGGGGAGCTGTTTTTT.

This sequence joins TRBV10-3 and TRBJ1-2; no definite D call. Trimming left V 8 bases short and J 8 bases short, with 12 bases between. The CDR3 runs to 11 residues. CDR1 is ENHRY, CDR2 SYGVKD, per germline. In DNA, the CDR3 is TGTGCCATCGGGCCGGAGGGCGGCTACACCTTC. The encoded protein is CAIGPEGGYTF.

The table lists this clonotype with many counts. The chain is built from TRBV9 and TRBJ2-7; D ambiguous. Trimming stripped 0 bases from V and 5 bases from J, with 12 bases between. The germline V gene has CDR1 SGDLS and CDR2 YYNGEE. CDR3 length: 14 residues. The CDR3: CASSVEGDPHEQYF. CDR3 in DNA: TGTGCCAGCAGCGTAGAGGGTGACCCCCACGAGCAGTACTTC.

CDR3 residues: CAISSGYGYTF. CDR3 bases: TGTGCCATCAGTTCCGGTTATGGCTACACCTTC. This chain links TRBV10-3 with TRBJ1-2; no reliable D call. The V gene's germline CDR1 is ENHRY and CDR2 SYGVKD. Trimming shortened V by 5 bases and J by 5 bases, and 6 bases separated the two germline ends. This CDR3 comprises 11 residues.

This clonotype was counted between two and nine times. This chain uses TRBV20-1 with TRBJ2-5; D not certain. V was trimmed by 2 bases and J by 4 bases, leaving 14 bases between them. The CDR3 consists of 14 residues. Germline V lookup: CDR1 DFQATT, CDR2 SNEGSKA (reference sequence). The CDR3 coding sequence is TGCAGTGCTAGACCAACGACACCCCCAGAGACCCAGTACTTC. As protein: CSARPTTPPETQYF.

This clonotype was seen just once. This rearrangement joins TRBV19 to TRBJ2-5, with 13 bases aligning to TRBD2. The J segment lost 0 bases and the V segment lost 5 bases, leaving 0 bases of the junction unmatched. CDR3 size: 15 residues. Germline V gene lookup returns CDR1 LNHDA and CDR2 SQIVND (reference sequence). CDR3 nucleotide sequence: TGTGCCAGTAGTGGGACTAGCGGGAACCAAGAGACCCAGTACTTC. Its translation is CASSGTSGNQETQYF.

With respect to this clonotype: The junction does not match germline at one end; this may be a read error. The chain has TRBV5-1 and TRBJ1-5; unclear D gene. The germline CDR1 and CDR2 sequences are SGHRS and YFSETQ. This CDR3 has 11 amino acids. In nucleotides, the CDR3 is TGTGCCAGCAGCTTAGTTAAGCCCCAGCATTTT. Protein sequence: CASSLVKPQHF.

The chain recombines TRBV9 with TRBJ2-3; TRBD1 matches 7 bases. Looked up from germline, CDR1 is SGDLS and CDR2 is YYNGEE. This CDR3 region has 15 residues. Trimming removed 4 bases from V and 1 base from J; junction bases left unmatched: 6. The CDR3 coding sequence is TGTGCCAGCAGCCGTACAACAGGGGGCACAGATACGCAGTATTTT. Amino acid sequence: CASSRTTGGTDTQYF.

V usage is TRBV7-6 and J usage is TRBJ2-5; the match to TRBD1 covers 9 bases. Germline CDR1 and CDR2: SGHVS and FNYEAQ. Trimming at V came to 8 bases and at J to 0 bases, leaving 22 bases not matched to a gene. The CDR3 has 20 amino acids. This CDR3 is CASSRGDRVPLCPDQETQYF. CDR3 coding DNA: TGTGCCAGCTCGAGAGGGGACAGGGTTCCCTTGTGTCCTGACCAAGAGACCCAGTACTTC.

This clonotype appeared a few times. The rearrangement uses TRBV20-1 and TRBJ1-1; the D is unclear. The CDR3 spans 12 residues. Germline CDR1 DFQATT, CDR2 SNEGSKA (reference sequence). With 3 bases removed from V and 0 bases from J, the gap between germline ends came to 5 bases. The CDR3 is CSARGMNTEAFF. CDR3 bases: TGCAGTGCTAGGGGGATGAACACTGAAGCTTTCTTT.

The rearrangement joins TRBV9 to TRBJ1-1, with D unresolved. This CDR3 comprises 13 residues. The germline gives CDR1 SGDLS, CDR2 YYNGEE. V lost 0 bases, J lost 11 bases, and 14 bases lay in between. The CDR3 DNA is TGTGCCAGCAGCGTAGGAGAAGGGTCGGCCGCTTTCTTT. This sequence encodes CASSVGEGSAAFF. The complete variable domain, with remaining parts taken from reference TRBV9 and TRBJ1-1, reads DSGVTQTPKHLITATGQRVTLRCSPRSGDLSVYWYQQSLDQGLQFLIQYYNGEERAKGNILERFSAQQFPDLHSELNLSSLELGDSALYFCASSVGEGSAAFFGQGTRLTVV.

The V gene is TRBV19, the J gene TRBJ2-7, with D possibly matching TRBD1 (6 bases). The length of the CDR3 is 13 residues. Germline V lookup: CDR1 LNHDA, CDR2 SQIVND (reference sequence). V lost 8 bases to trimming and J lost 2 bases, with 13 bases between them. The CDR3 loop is CASGPGHPYEQYF. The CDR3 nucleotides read TGTGCCAGTGGACCGGGACACCCCTACGAGCAGTACTTC.

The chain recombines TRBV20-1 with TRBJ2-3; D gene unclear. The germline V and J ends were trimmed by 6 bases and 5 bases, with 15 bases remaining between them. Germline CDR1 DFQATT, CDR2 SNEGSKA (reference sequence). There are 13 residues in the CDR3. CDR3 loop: CSAIKGKVDTQYF. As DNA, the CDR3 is TGCAGTGCCATCAAAGGGAAGGTAGATACGCAGTATTTT.